Listed here is a single TCR beta chain. The antigen remains undetermined. The sample originates from a study of blood T cells in healthy people across ages. Through a sample-barcoded 5' primer and a J-beta primer mix, a second PCR was run for roughly 6 to 12 cycles. The template-switch adaptor was a 5' adaptor with 12 random nucleotides. It tagged each cDNA molecule. TCRdb recomputed calls from the 5' RACE reads with MiXCR, one row per CDR3 protein. The sample lists about 1.1 million distinct CDR3 sequences, around two fifths seen once, with over 10% in the top ten. Whole-study results and caveats: Versus aged donors, long-lived donors had higher diversity and more naive CD4+ cells.

At least 7 million PBMCs were isolated per sample. Per sample, extraction of total RNA gave at least 6 micrograms in every case. J lost 6 bases, V lost 3 bases, and 5 bases had no gene match. Germline CDR1 SGDLS, CDR2 YYNGEE. CDR3 length: 14 residues. Sequenced material: blood. This chain joins TRBV9 and TRBJ1-1, with 10 positions matching TRBD1. This TCR was sampled from a man between 18 and 29 years old in good health. DNA for the CDR3: TGTGCCAGCAGCGGGGGACAGGGGACGTCTGAAGCTTTCTTT. It codes for CASSGGQGTSEAFF.